The 12 T cell receptor beta chains below come from one sample, sequenced in a study of shared clonotypes between healthy human individuals. Sequenced by immunoSEQ multiplex PCR; TCRdb stores in-frame clones only, minus some. Of some 580,000 clones listed, about 98% were seen once; the top ten hold 0.25% to 0.35%. The naive CD8 population came from CD45RO-negative cells selected for CCR7, without terminally differentiated effector memory CD45RA+ cells. The sequencing sample was made of naive CD8+ T cells sorted from blood. The receptors come from a man younger than 40 in good health.

The chain has TRBV11-2 and TRBJ2-3; D ambiguous. The V gene lost 2 bases and the J gene lost 6 bases, with 9 bases spanning the gap. The CDR3 extends over 13 amino acids. The germline gives CDR1 SGHAT, CDR2 FQNNGV. CDR3 nucleotide sequence: TGTGCCAGCAGCTTATCCCCAATGGATACGCAGTATTTT. Translation: CASSLSPMDTQYF. The variable domain in full, completed from reference TRBV11-2 and TRBJ2-3, reads EAGVAQSPRYKIIEKRQSVAFWCNPISGHATLYWYQQILGQGPKLLIQFQNNGVVDDSQLPKDRFSAERLKGVDSTLKIQPAKLEDSAVYLCASSLSPMDTQYFGPGTRLTVL.

The chain joins TRBV27 to TRBJ2-1; no reliable D call. V lost 6 bases and J 6 bases, leaving 9 bases between the germline ends. The CDR3 is made up of 12 amino acids. CDR1 MNHEY and CDR2 SMNVEV come from the germline V gene (reference sequence). The CDR3 DNA follows: TGTGCCAGCAGACGCGGCATCAATGAGCAGTTCTTC. The encoded protein is CASRRGINEQFF.

The V and J genes are TRBV7-9 and TRBJ2-7, with TRBD1 identical over 8 bases. The CDR3 runs 14 residues. Germline V gives CDR1 SEHNR, CDR2 FQNEAQ (reference sequence). V trimming: 8 bases; J trimming: 2 bases; junction bases outside the gene matches: 8. The CDR3 coding sequence is TGTGCCAGCTACCGGGACAGGCGACCCTACGAGCAGTACTTC. As protein: CASYRDRRPYEQYF.

The chain recombines TRBV5-4 with TRBJ2-7; TRBD2 matches 10 bases. The ends lost 0 bases at V and 4 bases at J; junction bases unmatched: 1. Germline CDR1 reads SGHNT; CDR2 reads YYREEE (reference sequence). The CDR3 runs to 14 residues. CDR3 amino acids: CASSLASGRYEQYF. CDR3 DNA sequence: TGTGCCAGCAGCTTGGCTAGCGGGAGATACGAGCAGTACTTC.

The V call is TRBV9, the J call TRBJ1-5; TRBD1 aligns across 7 bases. This CDR3 is built from 14 residues. Germline V gene sequence: CDR1 SGDLS, CDR2 YYNGEE. Germline trimming cut 4 bases from V and 6 bases from J; bases unmatched to any gene: 7. CDR3: CASSSGGLGQPQHF. The CDR3 coding sequence is TGTGCCAGCAGCTCAGGGGGGCTGGGTCAGCCCCAGCATTTT.

V and J are TRBV10-2 and TRBJ2-7; D is undetermined. Between the trimmed V and J ends, which lost 3 bases and 5 bases, there was a span of 17 bases. Germline V gene sequence: CDR1 WSHSY, CDR2 SAAADI. The CDR3 runs 15 residues. The CDR3 nucleotides are TGCGCCAGCAGTGACTTAACGGACCTAATGAACGAGCAGTACTTC. Translation gives CASSDLTDLMNEQYF.

The chain uses TRBV28 and TRBJ2-7, with TRBD2 matching 9 bases. The CDR3 loop spans 17 amino acids. From germline, CDR1 is MDHEN and CDR2 SYDVKM. V shed 5 bases, J shed 2 bases, and the junction held 13 bases outside the gene matches. CDR3 in amino acids: CASSPLFTLAGTYEQYF. DNA for the CDR3: TGTGCCAGCAGTCCCCTATTTACACTAGCGGGCACCTACGAGCAGTACTTC.

The chain has TRBV28 and TRBJ2-7; TRBD2 aligns across 11 bases. J lost 3 bases, V lost 3 bases, and 10 bases had no gene match. The CDR3 totals 17 residues. Germline-derived CDR1 and CDR2 are MDHEN and SYDVKM. Here the CDR3 reads CASSLITSGGSNYEQYF. The CDR3 coding sequence is TGTGCCAGCAGTTTGATAACTAGCGGGGGCTCCAACTACGAGCAGTACTTC.

This rearrangement joins TRBV6-6 to TRBJ2-7; D remains ambiguous. Germline loops: CDR1 MNHNY, CDR2 SVGAGI (reference sequence). There are 11 residues in the CDR3. The ends were cut back, 5 bases at V and 3 bases at J, with 5 bases in the middle. This CDR3 reads CASSPNYEQYF. As DNA, the CDR3 is TGTGCCAGCAGTCCCAACTACGAGCAGTACTTC.

The V gene is TRBV5-5, the J gene TRBJ2-7; D is unresolved. Germline assignment: CDR1 SGHKS and CDR2 YYEKEE (reference sequence). This CDR3 region has 12 residues. Trimming removed 3 bases from V and 3 bases from J, with 7 bases in between. The CDR3 nucleotides read TGTGCCAGCAGCTCTAATAACTACGAGCAGTACTTC. Protein: CASSSNNYEQYF.

The chain is built from TRBV6-5 and TRBJ2-7; possibly TRBD1 for D (5 bases). Trimming shortened V by 7 bases and J by 8 bases, and 12 bases separated the two germline ends. The length of the CDR3 is 11 residues. The V gene's germline CDR1 is MNHEY and CDR2 SVGAGI. The CDR3 bases are TGTGCCAGCACGTTAGGGGCACAGCAGTACTTC. This sequence encodes CASTLGAQQYF.

The rearrangement uses TRBV9 and TRBJ2-1; D unresolved. V lost 0 bases and J 2 bases, leaving 15 bases between the germline ends. Per the germline V gene, CDR1 is SGDLS and CDR2 is YYNGEE. There are 17 residues in the CDR3. CDR3: CASSVARTVSPYNEQFF. In DNA form, the CDR3 reads TGTGCCAGCAGCGTAGCTCGGACCGTCAGCCCCTACAATGAGCAGTTCTTC.